This T cell receptor (beta chain) originates from a study of shared clonotypes between healthy human individuals. Germline values: CDR1 SGHTA, CDR2 FQGNSA. Trimming at V came to 8 bases and at J to 0 bases, leaving 4 bases not matched to a gene. CDR3 length: 15 residues. The assay was run at deep level. Measured with immunoSEQ multiplex PCR; TCRdb has only the in-frame clones, and not every one. The sample yields more than 2,000,000 clones, roughly 93% seen once. The origin of this receptor is a man aged 18-30 years in good health. Some clones in this sample may be carry-over from other donors' samples. Sequenced input: naive CD4+ T cells from PBMCs. The subset is: CD45RA+ positively selected. The V call is TRBV7-2, the J call TRBJ2-6; 7 bases are shared with TRBD1. The CDR3 reads CASGTAISGANVLTF. Written as DNA, the CDR3 is TGTGCCAGCGGGACAGCCATCTCTGGGGCCAACGTCCTGACTTTC. Looking up the rest from reference TRBV7-2 and TRBJ2-6 gives the full variable domain: GAGVSQSPSNKVTEKGKDVELRCDPISGHTALYWYRQSLGQGLEFLIYFQGNSAPDKSGLPSDRFSAERTGGSVSTLTIQRTQQEDSAVYLCASGTAISGANVLTFGAGSRLTVL.